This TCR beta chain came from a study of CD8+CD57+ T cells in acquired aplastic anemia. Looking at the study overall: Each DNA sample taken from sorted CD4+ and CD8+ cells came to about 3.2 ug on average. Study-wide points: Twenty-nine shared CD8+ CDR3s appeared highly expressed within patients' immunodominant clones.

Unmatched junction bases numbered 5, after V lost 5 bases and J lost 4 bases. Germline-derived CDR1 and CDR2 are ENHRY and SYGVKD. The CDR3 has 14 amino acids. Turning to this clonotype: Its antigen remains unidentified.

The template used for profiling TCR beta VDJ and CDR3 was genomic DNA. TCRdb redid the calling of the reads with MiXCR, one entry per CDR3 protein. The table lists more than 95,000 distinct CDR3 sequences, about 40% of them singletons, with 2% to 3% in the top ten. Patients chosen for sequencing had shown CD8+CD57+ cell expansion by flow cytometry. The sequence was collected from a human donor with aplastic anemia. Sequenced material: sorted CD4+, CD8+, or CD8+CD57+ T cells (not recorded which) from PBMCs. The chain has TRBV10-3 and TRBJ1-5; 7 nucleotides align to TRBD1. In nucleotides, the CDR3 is TGTGCCATCAGTAGTACGGACAGGAATCAGCCCCAGCATTTT. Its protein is CAISSTDRNQPQHF.